These 30 T cell receptor beta chains came from one sample sequenced in a study of regulatory T cells in long-lasting Graves disease. Documented time point: newly diagnosed GD, antithyroid drugs for less than 3 months. RNA extracted from PBMCs served as the sequencing template. Both iRepertoire HTBI primers and Arm-PCR of CDR3 regions were used to build the TCR beta libraries. TCRdb re-derived calls from the multiplex PCR reads in MiXCR, one entry per CDR3 protein. The data show roughly 420,000 distinct CDR3 sequences, about 17% seen once. These data are also associated with another study on T cells in Graves' hyperthyroidism and ophthalmopathy.

The sequenced sample was peripheral blood mononuclear cells (PBMCs), obtained at new diagnosis, from a patient treated with antithyroid drugs. All receptors come from a woman in her thirties with Graves disease.

This clonotype was found many times. This sequence joins TRBV28 and TRBJ2-5; 8 nucleotides agree with TRBD1. Trimming removed 4 bases from V and 5 bases from J; junction bases left unmatched: 6. This CDR3 comprises 14 residues. Per germline, CDR1 MDHEN and CDR2 SYDVKM. The chain's CDR3 is CASSSGGAEETQYF. CDR3 bases: TGTGCCAGCAGTTCAGGGGGCGCGGAGGAGACCCAGTACTTC. The variable domain in full, completed from reference TRBV28 and TRBJ2-5, reads DVKVTQSSRYLVKRTGEKVFLECVQDMDHENMFWYRQDPGLGLRLIYFSYDVKMKEKGDIPEGYSVSREKKERFSLILESASTNQTSMYLCASSSGGAEETQYFGPGTRLLVL.

This clonotype was seen at least ten times. The J gene is TRBJ2-1, the V gene TRBV18; D possibly corresponds to TRBD1 (5 bases). Per germline, CDR1 KGHSH and CDR2 LQKENI. The CDR3 has 15 amino acids. V was trimmed by 3 bases and J by 8 bases, leaving 17 bases between them. CDR3 protein: CASSPPKGIRDEQFF. CDR3 nucleotides: TGTGCCAGCTCACCCCCCAAGGGGATAAGGGATGAGCAGTTCTTC.

The chain carries TRBV19 and TRBJ1-1; D not certain. Trimming removed 7 bases from V and 0 bases from J, with 9 bases in between. The length of the CDR3 is 13 residues. CDR1 is LNHDA, CDR2 SQIVND, per germline (reference sequence). The CDR3 spells CASTGILNTEAFF. For the CDR3, the DNA is TGTGCCAGTACCGGTATACTGAACACTGAAGCTTTCTTT.

This clonotype has a count of ten or more. The chain links TRBV20-1 to TRBJ2-2; D call uncertain. V dropped 1 base and J dropped 4 bases, with 7 bases sitting between them. Germline CDR1 and CDR2: DFQATT and SNEGSKA (reference sequence). The CDR3 is 13 amino acids. DNA for the CDR3: TGCAGTGCTAGAGGCCGATTCACCGGGGAGCTGTTTTTT. Its translation is CSARGRFTGELFF.

This clonotype was detected a few times. This chain connects TRBV10-2 to TRBJ1-2; D possibly corresponds to TRBD1 (6 bases). Trimming removed 8 bases from V and 4 bases from J, with 17 bases in between. Germline loops: CDR1 WSHSY, CDR2 SAAADI. CDR3 length equals 14 residues. The CDR3 nucleotides read TGCGCCAGCTCCCCGGAAGGGGGAAGCTATGGCTACACCTTC. Translating gives CASSPEGGSYGYTF.

This clonotype was seen ten or more times. The chain recombines TRBV7-9 with TRBJ2-1, with D possibly matching TRBD2 (5 bases). V was trimmed by 2 bases and J by 7 bases, leaving 12 bases between them. This CDR3 has 14 residues. Germline V gene sequence: CDR1 SEHNR, CDR2 FQNEAQ (reference sequence). The CDR3 is CASSLLDWRNEQFF. CDR3 nucleotide sequence: TGTGCCAGCAGCTTACTGGACTGGCGGAATGAGCAGTTCTTC.

This clonotype was seen ten or more times. This chain links TRBV28 with TRBJ2-7; TRBD2 aligns across 13 bases. With V trimmed by 4 bases and J by 3 bases, 12 bases remained unmatched. Germline V gene data show CDR1 as MDHEN and CDR2 as SYDVKM. The CDR3 is made up of 18 amino acids. CDR3 amino acids: CASSSPPGTSGEDYEQYF. CDR3 bases: TGTGCCAGCAGTTCTCCCCCCGGGACTAGCGGGGAAGACTACGAGCAGTACTTC. Looking up the rest from reference TRBV28 and TRBJ2-7 gives the full variable domain: DVKVTQSSRYLVKRTGEKVFLECVQDMDHENMFWYRQDPGLGLRLIYFSYDVKMKEKGDIPEGYSVSREKKERFSLILESASTNQTSMYLCASSSPPGTSGEDYEQYFGPGTRLTVT.

The sample holds many counts of this clonotype. The chain joins TRBV7-9 to TRBJ2-1; D is perhaps TRBD1 (6 bases). The CDR3 runs 16 residues. The germline CDR1 and CDR2 sequences are SEHNR and FQNEAQ (reference sequence). V lost 1 base and J lost 1, with 11 bases in between. The CDR3 DNA follows: TGTGCCAGCAGCTTAGGGTCGCAGGGGTCCTACAATGAGCAGTTCTTC. Translated, it gives CASSLGSQGSYNEQFF.

The chain links TRBV14 to TRBJ2-7, with 11 bases that match TRBD2. The CDR3 totals 15 residues. The germline V gene has CDR1 SGHDN and CDR2 FVKESK. Unmatched junction bases numbered 5, after V lost 3 bases and J lost 4 bases. The CDR3 DNA follows: TGTGCCAGCAGCCAGTGGACTAGCGGGCTTTACGAGCAGTACTTC. Translating it yields CASSQWTSGLYEQYF.

This clonotype was seen many times. The V call is TRBV9, the J call TRBJ2-2; 8 bases map to TRBD1. The CDR3 has 14 residues. Looked up from germline, CDR1 is SGDLS and CDR2 is YYNGEE. The ends lost 10 bases at V and 6 bases at J; junction bases unmatched: 11. CDR3 nucleotides: TGTGCCTCAGCGGACAGGGTCAACGCCGGGGAGCTGTTTTTT. It codes for CASADRVNAGELFF.

The rearrangement uses TRBV4-1 and TRBJ2-1, with 10 bases aligning to TRBD2. CDR3 length equals 16 residues. The V gene end was trimmed by 3 bases and the J gene end by 2 bases; junction bases not matched to a gene: 4. Per the germline V gene, CDR1 is MGHRA and CDR2 is YSYEKL. The CDR3 DNA reads as TGCGCCAGCAGCCAGGCGGGACTAGCGCCCTACAATGAGCAGTTCTTC. This encodes CASSQAGLAPYNEQFF.

In its sample, this clonotype was seen many times. J is TRBJ2-1 and V is TRBV12-3 or TRBV12-4; 8 bases map to TRBD2. The J segment lost 2 bases and the V segment lost 2 bases, leaving 5 bases of the junction unmatched. CDR3 length: 16 amino acids. The CDR3 bases are TGTGCCAGCAGTTTATATAGCGGGGCTACCTACAATGAGCAGTTCTTC. This sequence encodes CASSLYSGATYNEQFF.

This chain connects TRBV28 to TRBJ2-2, with TRBD1 matching over 9 bases. Germline V gives CDR1 MDHEN, CDR2 SYDVKM. This CDR3 region has 17 residues. V was clipped by 3 bases and J by 6 bases; unmatched bases: 11. The CDR3: CASSFSPWTGDAGELFF. The CDR3 region has the DNA TGTGCCAGCAGTTTCTCCCCCTGGACAGGGGATGCCGGGGAGCTGTTTTTT.

Turning to this clonotype: This may be a read error: a much more frequent sequence differs by one nucleotide. The rearrangement links TRBV11-2 to TRBJ2-1; 11 nucleotides align to TRBD2. The CDR3 totals 17 residues. Germline assignment: CDR1 SGHAT and CDR2 FQNNGV. In DNA form, the CDR3 reads TGTGCCAGCAGCCCGCTGACTAGCGGGACCCTCTACGATGAGCAGTTCTTC. Translation gives CASSPLTSGTLYDEQFF.

The sample holds many counts of this clonotype. The chain employs TRBV3-1 and TRBJ1-1; D might be TRBD1 (5 bases). The V end lost 2 bases, the J end lost 7 bases, and 11 bases lay between the germline ends. The CDR3 has 13 amino acids. The germline V gene has CDR1 LGHDT and CDR2 YNNKEL (reference sequence). CDR3 in amino acids: CASSQPGEYEAFF. CDR3 DNA: TGTGCCAGCAGCCAACCGGGGGAATATGAAGCTTTCTTT.

The chain has TRBV25-1 and TRBJ2-1; D unclear. CDR1 and CDR2 from the germline V gene are MGHDK and SYGVNS. V was trimmed by 1 base and J by 0 bases, leaving 13 bases between them. The CDR3 sequence is 17 residues long. The CDR3: CASSELDSSSSYNEQFF. The CDR3, as DNA: TGTGCCAGCAGTGAATTGGATAGCTCCAGCTCCTACAATGAGCAGTTCTTC.

This clonotype was recorded at least ten times. The chain combines TRBV20-1 with TRBJ2-3; a possible D gene is TRBD2 (5 bases). The CDR3 contains 12 residues. From germline, CDR1 is DFQATT and CDR2 SNEGSKA (reference sequence). Deletions cut 6 bases from V and 5 bases from J, with 12 bases between. CDR3 DNA sequence: TGCAGTGCCCCCCTTGGGAGAGATACGCAGTATTTT. Protein: CSAPLGRDTQYF.

The table lists this clonotype with many counts. The genes are TRBV28 and TRBJ1-2; no reliable D call. Trimming stripped 5 bases from V and 5 bases from J, with 12 bases between. The CDR3 covers 13 residues. Germline V lookup: CDR1 MDHEN, CDR2 SYDVKM. The CDR3 spells CASSLALVYGYTF. CDR3 nucleotides: TGTGCCAGCAGTCTCGCACTCGTATATGGCTACACCTTC.

J is TRBJ2-2 and V is TRBV28, with D maybe TRBD2 (6 bases). V was pared by 7 bases and J by 6 bases, with 21 bases between. Germline V gene data show CDR1 as MDHEN and CDR2 as SYDVKM. There are 16 residues in the CDR3. The CDR3 DNA reads as TGTGCCAGCACTAAAAGGGAGGTTAGAGGACCCGGGGAGCTGTTTTTT. Protein product: CASTKREVRGPGELFF. The full variable domain, rest sourced from reference TRBV28 and TRBJ2-2, is DVKVTQSSRYLVKRTGEKVFLECVQDMDHENMFWYRQDPGLGLRLIYFSYDVKMKEKGDIPEGYSVSREKKERFSLILESASTNQTSMYLCASTKREVRGPGELFFGEGSRLTVL.

Of note for this clonotype: With a much larger clone just one base away, this may be a read error. The genes are TRBV14 and TRBJ2-7; 8 nucleotides match TRBD2. The CDR3 extends over 15 amino acids. J lost 3 bases, V lost 4 bases, and 8 bases had no gene match. CDR1 is SGHDN and CDR2 is FVKESK in the germline V gene. The CDR3 DNA follows: TGTGCCAGCAGCCGACGTTCAGCGGGAGACTACGAGCAGTACTTC. Translation gives CASSRRSAGDYEQYF.

This clonotype was observed at least ten times. The chain recombines TRBV12-3 or TRBV12-4 with TRBJ2-1; D is unclear. The DNA end is more similar to TRBJ2-5, so the J call may be wrong. The CDR3 is made up of 14 amino acids. The CDR3 nucleotides read TGTGCCAGCAGTTTATCCCAGGACCAAGAGACCCAGTACTTC. It yields the protein CASSLSQDQETQYF.

The table lists this clonotype with many counts. The chain recombines TRBV12-3 or TRBV12-4 with TRBJ2-7; TRBD2 agrees at 10 bases. The CDR3 runs 16 residues. V lost 1 base and J lost 3; bases outside the gene matches: 6. The CDR3 loop reads CASSLDALAGDYEQYF. In nucleotides, the CDR3 is TGTGCCAGCAGTTTAGACGCCCTAGCGGGGGACTACGAGCAGTACTTC.

The chain recombines TRBV4-3 with TRBJ1-1; D may be TRBD1 (5 bases). Germline V CDR1 and CDR2: LGHNA, YSLEER. This CDR3 spans 18 amino acids. The V and J ends lost 0 bases and 2 bases respectively, with 19 bases between them. The CDR3 spells CASSQDRAYGAFNTEAFF. CDR3 in DNA: TGCGCCAGCAGCCAAGACCGGGCGTATGGGGCGTTCAACACTGAAGCTTTCTTT.

The J gene is TRBJ2-1, the V gene TRBV29-1; TRBD1 aligns across 10 bases. CDR1 is SQVTM, CDR2 ANQGSEA, per germline. This CDR3 comprises 15 residues. V dropped 6 bases and J dropped 4; count of bases not matched to a gene: 9. This CDR3 is CSVASRDRGYNEQFF. The CDR3 bases are TGCAGCGTCGCGAGCCGGGACAGGGGTTACAATGAGCAGTTCTTC.

This clonotype was seen many times. The chain carries TRBV28 and TRBJ2-5; 12 bases match TRBD1. Germline V CDR1 and CDR2: MDHEN, SYDVKM. J was trimmed by 4 bases and V by 2 bases; bases with no gene match: 8. The CDR3 extends over 17 amino acids. In DNA form, the CDR3 reads TGTGCCAGCAGTTTAGCCACCGGGACAGGGGGCCGAGAGACCCAGTACTTC. Its translation: CASSLATGTGGRETQYF.

The table lists this clonotype with a few counts. The rearrangement links TRBV6-1 to TRBJ1-5; 10 positions agree with TRBD1. The CDR3 has 13 amino acids. Unmatched junction bases numbered 2, after V lost 5 bases and J lost 7 bases. Germline loops: CDR1 MNHNS, CDR2 SASEGT. CDR3 bases: TGTGCCAGCAGTAGGACAGGGGGACAGCCCCAGCATTTT. This gives the protein CASSRTGGQPQHF.

This clonotype has ten or more counts. The genes are TRBV2 and TRBJ1-3, with 7 bases lining up with TRBD1. V gave up 5 bases and J gave up 2 bases; unmatched junction bases: 3. CDR1 is SNHLY and CDR2 is FYNNEI in the germline V gene. The CDR3 covers 14 residues. Here the CDR3 reads CASSPDRAGNTIYF. The CDR3 DNA reads as TGTGCCAGCAGTCCTGACAGGGCTGGAAACACCATATATTTT.

At least ten counts were recorded for this clonotype. V gene TRBV20-1 combines with J gene TRBJ2-1; D possibly matches TRBD1 or TRBD2 (6 bases each). V was pared by 6 bases and J by 2 bases, with 17 bases between. CDR1 DFQATT and CDR2 SNEGSKA come from the germline V gene (reference sequence). The CDR3 runs to 15 residues. The CDR3 reads CSAPKRGRTYNEQFF. Here the CDR3 DNA reads TGCAGTGCCCCGAAGAGGGGGAGGACCTACAATGAGCAGTTCTTC.

This clonotype was observed at least ten times. The gene calls are TRBV2 and TRBJ2-1, with D tentatively TRBD1 (6 bases). CDR1 SNHLY and CDR2 FYNNEI come from the germline V gene. CDR3 length: 13 residues. The ends were cut back, 8 bases at V and 8 bases at J, with 16 bases in the middle. The DNA of the CDR3 is TGTGCCAGCTTCCGGGGCTCAGGGGATGAGCAGTTCTTC. Protein product: CASFRGSGDEQFF.

The chain couples TRBV5-1 to TRBJ2-5; no firm D call. CDR3 size: 13 residues. V was cut by 2 bases and J by 3 bases, with 8 bases left in between. Germline V gene data show CDR1 as SGHRS and CDR2 as YFSETQ. The CDR3 sequence: CASSFSQKETQYF. The CDR3 nucleotides are TGCGCCAGCAGCTTTTCCCAGAAAGAGACCCAGTACTTC.